Detailed here is one TCR beta chain. Its antigen is currently not known. It has no much larger one-base neighbor in the sample; base qualities were not kept. These data belong to a study of control samples from healthy donors and cancer patients (dated by TCRdb to 2019 to 2021). Libraries were built with the immunoSEQ multiplex PCR assay. In its TCRdb copy, this immuneACCESS table keeps in-frame sequences only and misses some clones. Where compared with another copy, unresolved V genes explain less than half of these, and the others have no known cause. This sample holds 150,000 to 170,000 clones; over 85% were observed only once. Of the sample, about 5% is held by the ten largest clones. V is cut by 2 bases and J by 4 bases, and the space between the germline ends is 9 bases. The CDR3 measures 14 amino acids from cysteine to phenylalanine. Of all the DNA, just the CDR3 is kept, 42 bases in frame from base 1. CDR1 and CDR2 (ENHRY, SYGVKD) derive from the germline V gene.

The sample taken for sequencing was blood. The chain joins TRBV10-3 to TRBJ1-5, with the D gene not clear enough to name. The receptor's source is a middle-aged man in good health. Read as DNA, the sequence is TGTGCCATCAGTGAGAGGGCGGCTAATCAGCCCCAGCATTTT. This sequence encodes CAISERAANQPQHF.